This T cell receptor beta chain was profiled in a study of T cells in Graves' hyperthyroidism and ophthalmopathy. It was RNA transcripts that yielded the amplified TCR beta CDR3 regions. An initial round of RT-PCR targeting the TCR CDR3 relied on the HTBI primer set. TCRdb independently ran MiXCR on the multiplex PCR reads; one entry per CDR3 protein. This table holds some 500,000 distinct CDR3 sequences, about 15% found once. General observations from the study: In the analysis, a 13 V-J model separated ophthalmopathy from stable hyperthyroidism.

This clonotype appeared a few times. Its antigen remains unknown. Ophthalmopathy cases met thresholds of Clinical Activity Score at least 3, NOSPECS grade at least 4 and duration under 3 months. Patients with uncontrolled infections, other autoimmune diseases, pregnancy or lactation were excluded. The source of the PBMCs was approximately 10 ml of fresh peripheral blood. The trim removed 5 bases at V and 8 bases at J, leaving 14 bases unmatched. Per the germline V gene, CDR1 is LNHDA and CDR2 is SQIVND (reference sequence). This CDR3 is 16 amino acids long. The clonotype was recovered from a woman between 25 and 40 years old with Graves' ophthalmopathy. The rearrangement links TRBV19 to TRBJ2-1, with 8 bases identical to TRBD2. Sequenced material: blood. CDR3 DNA: TGTGCCAGTAGTTGGAGGGGGACTACTAGCGGCGATGAGCAGTTCTTC. This gives the protein CASSWRGTTSGDEQFF.